The 20 T cell receptor beta chains presented below share a single source sample, sequenced in a study of lymphopenia after photon versus proton radiotherapy. Only in-frame clones appear in the TCRdb table, and some are missing; sequencing was by immunoSEQ multiplex PCR. The repertoire holds 15,000 to 20,000 clones, with 65% to 90% as singletons. Sequenced material: peripheral blood, taken from a patient treated with proton-based radiotherapy. Source of these receptors: a man in his 70s with pancreatic cancer.

The chain links TRBV19 to TRBJ1-3; possible D gene TRBD1, 5 bases. V gave up 0 bases and J gave up 1 base, with 7 bases separating them. The germline CDR1 and CDR2 sequences are LNHDA and SQIVND (reference sequence). The length of the CDR3 is 15 residues. DNA for the CDR3: TGTGCCAGTAGTATAGAGGGGGGATCTGGAAACACCATATATTTT. As protein: CASSIEGGSGNTIYF.

Regarding this clone: The same CDR3 arises from other DNA sequences in this sample as well. The J gene is TRBJ1-2, the V gene TRBV30; TRBD1 agrees at 7 bases. J gave up 4 bases and V 5 bases, and 7 bases lay outside the gene matches. CDR3 length: 13 amino acids. The V gene's germline CDR1 is GTSNPN and CDR2 SVGIG (reference sequence). The CDR3 DNA follows: TGTGCCTGGTCACGGGACAGACCCTATGGCTACACCTTC. As protein: CAWSRDRPYGYTF.

This chain connects TRBV18 to TRBJ2-7, with a weak D call TRBD1 (6 bases). The V and J ends lost 2 bases and 1 base respectively, with 9 bases between them. Germline-derived CDR1 and CDR2 are KGHSH and LQKENI. The CDR3 runs to 14 residues. The chain's CDR3 is CASSPTQGSYEQYF. As DNA, the CDR3 is TGTGCCAGCTCACCAACTCAGGGGTCCTACGAGCAGTACTTC.

The chain recombines TRBV21-1 with TRBJ2-2; TRBD2 was called by the table and not checked on the DNA. TRBV21-1 is a pseudogene locus. CDR3 length: 15 amino acids. DNA for the CDR3: TGTGCCAGCAGTCTTGAGGGCGAGAACACCGGGGAGCTGTTTTTT. This codes for CASSLEGENTGELFF.

V and J are TRBV7-9 and TRBJ1-4, with 9 bases aligning to TRBD1. Germline V lookup: CDR1 SEHNR, CDR2 FQNEAQ (reference sequence). Germline trimming cut 6 bases from V and 6 bases from J; bases unmatched to any gene: 8. The CDR3 has 15 residues. Here the CDR3 DNA reads TGTGCCAGCAGACCCTGGACAGGGGAAGATGAAAAACTGTTTTTT. Its protein is CASRPWTGEDEKLFF.

The chain recombines TRBV7-9 with TRBJ1-1; D gene uncertain. The CDR3 sequence is 14 residues long. Trimming stripped 1 base from V and 2 bases from J, with 8 bases between. Per germline, CDR1 SEHNR and CDR2 FQNEAQ (reference sequence). The CDR3 is CASSLVQSNTEAFF. CDR3 nucleotide sequence: TGTGCCAGCAGCTTAGTACAGAGTAACACTGAAGCTTTCTTT.

This chain uses TRBV5-6 with TRBJ2-3, with 13 bases that match TRBD2. In germline, CDR1 is SGHDT, CDR2 YYEEEE. V lost 5 bases, J lost 2 bases, and 8 bases stayed unmatched. The CDR3 contains 17 residues. CDR3 sequence (DNA): TGTGCCAGCAGTCAATCAGGGACTAGCGGGGCCACAGATACGCAGTATTTT. Protein sequence: CASSQSGTSGATDTQYF.

This chain joins TRBV29-1 and TRBJ2-3; the D is unclear. Germline V gene lookup returns CDR1 SQVTM and CDR2 ANQGSEA. The CDR3 sequence is 10 residues long. Trimming left V 3 bases short and J 7 bases short, with 5 bases between. The CDR3 loop is CSVEGHTQYF. The CDR3 DNA follows: TGCAGCGTTGAGGGTCATACGCAGTATTTT.

The J gene is TRBJ1-1, the V gene TRBV7-8; D unresolved. Germline lookup yields CDR1 SGHVS and CDR2 FQNEAQ. This CDR3 contains 15 residues. V lost 5 bases and J lost 7, with 20 bases in between. This chain's CDR3 is CASSPRPNLNYEAFF. In DNA, the CDR3 is TGTGCCAGCAGCCCCCGGCCGAACCTGAACTATGAAGCTTTCTTT.

The gene calls are TRBV18 and TRBJ2-1, with 11 positions matching TRBD2. Unmatched junction bases numbered 8, after V lost 3 bases and J lost 7 bases. The CDR3 loop spans 16 amino acids. CDR1 and CDR2 from the germline V gene are KGHSH and LQKENI. The CDR3, as DNA: TGTGCCAGCTCACCCCAACTAGCGGGAGAGCAAAATGAGCAGTTCTTC. Translated, it gives CASSPQLAGEQNEQFF.

The chain combines TRBV5-4 with TRBJ2-1; 9 nucleotides match TRBD2. The CDR3 length is 15 residues. Germline CDR1 reads SGHNT; CDR2 reads YYREEE (reference sequence). V lost 8 bases, J lost 5 bases, and 11 bases stayed unmatched. The CDR3 nucleotides read TGTGCCAGGGGAGATAGCGGGAGTAGGGACAATGAGCAGTTCTTC. Protein: CARGDSGSRDNEQFF.

This clone was detected once. V gene TRBV11-2 combines with J gene TRBJ2-6; TRBD1 agrees at 8 bases. The CDR3 covers 16 residues. Germline CDR1 is SGHAT and CDR2 is FQNNGV. Trimming cost V 5 bases and J 2 bases; bases outside gene matches: 5. The CDR3 bases are TGTGCCAGCAGCAAAGGACAGGGAGCTGGGGCCAACGTCCTGACTTTC. Amino acids: CASSKGQGAGANVLTF.

This clone was seen only a few times. The rearrangement uses TRBV25-1 and TRBJ1-5; 7 bases map to TRBD1. CDR3 length: 17 amino acids. The trim removed 4 bases at V and 0 bases at J, leaving 9 bases unmatched. Per germline, CDR1 MGHDK and CDR2 SYGVNS. The CDR3 region is CASSGDRVEYSNQPQHF. DNA for the CDR3: TGTGCCAGCAGTGGTGACAGGGTGGAGTATAGCAATCAGCCCCAGCATTTT.

V gene TRBV11-2 combines with J gene TRBJ1-5; 9 nucleotides line up with TRBD1. The junction had 4 bases not matched to a gene; V was cut back by 4 bases and J by 6 bases. This CDR3 contains 14 residues. The V gene's germline CDR1 is SGHAT and CDR2 FQNNGV. The CDR3 protein is CASSSTGGGQPQHF. The CDR3 DNA reads TGTGCCAGCAGCTCCACAGGGGGCGGTCAGCCCCAGCATTTT.

The gene calls are TRBV5-1 and TRBJ1-2; D is unclear. V lost 0 bases to trimming and J lost 4 bases, with 7 bases between them. The CDR3 covers 13 residues. The V gene's germline CDR1 is SGHRS and CDR2 YFSETQ. CDR3 coding DNA: TGCGCCAGCAGCTTGGATTGGGGCTATGGCTACACCTTC. Its protein is CASSLDWGYGYTF. The full variable domain, completed using reference TRBV5-1 and TRBJ1-2, is KAGVTQTPRYLIKTRGQQVTLSCSPISGHRSVSWYQQTPGQGLQFLFEYFSETQRNKGNFPGRFSGRQFSNSRSEMNVSTLELGDSALYLCASSLDWGYGYTFGSGTRLTVV.

The table lists this clone with a count of one. V and J are TRBV7-9 and TRBJ2-5; D possibly corresponds to TRBD1 (6 bases). Trimming stripped 5 bases from V and 5 bases from J, with 18 bases between. The CDR3 length is 15 residues. Germline V gives CDR1 SEHNR, CDR2 FQNEAQ (reference sequence). CDR3 sequence: CASSAGQWTYETQYF. CDR3 DNA sequence: TGTGCCAGCAGCGCAGGACAGTGGACTTATGAGACCCAGTACTTC.

This clone was found once. The rearrangement joins TRBV9 to TRBJ2-5; D unresolved. The length of the CDR3 is 14 residues. Germline V gene sequence: CDR1 SGDLS, CDR2 YYNGEE. V shed 2 bases and J shed 0 bases, with 8 bases lying between them. The CDR3: CASSVRTDQETQYF. The DNA for the CDR3 is TGTGCCAGCAGCGTTAGAACGGACCAAGAGACCCAGTACTTC.

This chain uses TRBV2 with TRBJ2-6; D gene unclear. Trimming took off 8 bases at V and 5 bases at J, with 7 bases between the two ends. Germline V gene sequence: CDR1 SNHLY, CDR2 FYNNEI. This CDR3 contains 12 residues. This chain's CDR3 is CASGVWANVLTF. CDR3 DNA: TGTGCCAGCGGGGTCTGGGCCAACGTCCTGACTTTC.

In its sample, this clone was seen a few times. CDR3 amino acids: CASSIGGMNTEAFF. CDR3 DNA sequence: TGTGCCAGCAGCATTGGAGGCATGAACACTGAAGCTTTCTTT. V usage is TRBV7-9 and J usage is TRBJ1-1; D is unclear. CDR1 SEHNR and CDR2 FQNEAQ come from the germline V gene (reference sequence). The length of the CDR3 is 14 residues. V dropped 5 bases and J dropped 0 bases, with 10 bases sitting between them.

The chain combines TRBV30 with TRBJ1-2, with a tentative D call TRBD1 (5 bases). Germline CDR1 GTSNPN, CDR2 SVGIG (reference sequence). Trimming left V 0 bases short and J 7 bases short, with 21 bases between. The CDR3 spans 16 residues. CDR3 DNA: TGTGCCTGGAGTGTCCCTGGGGCCAGGGAGTTGGCTGGCTACACCTTC. Amino acids: CAWSVPGARELAGYTF. Filled out from reference TRBV30 and TRBJ1-2, the complete variable domain reads SQTIHQWPATLVQPVGSPLSLECTVEGTSNPNLYWYRQAAGRGLQLLFYSVGIGQISSEVPQNLSASRPQDRQFILSSKKLLLSDSGFYLCAWSVPGARELAGYTFGSGTRLTVV.